The rows below give T cell receptor beta chains drawn from one sample of a study of CD8 T cell repertoires and HIV-1 epitope variants. Their recognized antigens are unknown. Only in-frame clones appear in the TCRdb table, and some are missing; sequencing was by immunoSEQ multiplex PCR. The top ten hold 40% to 45% of the sample, which has around 4,600 clones, under 65% seen once. The sequencing input was cultured CD8+ T cells derived from PBMCs. The origin of the receptors is a male donor with HIV. CDR3s include the opening cysteine and the closing phenylalanine or tryptophan. The D gene is left open where the match is weak. Rows may omit the clone size; those that give it use once, few, many or a size class.

v_call	j_call	clone_size	d_call	cdr3_nt	cdr3_aa
TRBV6-5	TRBJ2-1	NA	TRBD2	TGTGCCAGCAGGCCGACTAGCGGATACAATGAGCAGTTCTTC	CASRPTSGYNEQFF
TRBV5-1	TRBJ1-1	NA	NA	TGCGCCAGCAGCTTGGTTGCCCCGAACACTGAAGCTTTCTTT	CASSLVAPNTEAFF
TRBV2	TRBJ2-6	NA	NA	TGTGCCAGCAGTGTAGAACACGGGTCTGGGGCCAACGTCCTGACTTTC	CASSVEHGSGANVLTF
TRBV28	TRBJ1-1	few	NA	TGTGCCAGCAGGCCCCCCCTCCAGAACACTGAAGCTTTCTTT	CASRPPLQNTEAFF
TRBV4-1	TRBJ1-2	few	NA	TGCGCCAGCAGCCACCCCAACCGGGACACCAGGAGCTATGGCTACACCTTC	CASSHPNRDTRSYGYTF
TRBV5-6	TRBJ2-2	NA	NA	TGTGCCAGCAGCCCGGAGATGAACACCGGGGAGCTGTTTTTT	CASSPEMNTGELFF
TRBV6-5	TRBJ2-7	NA	TRBD1	TGTGCCAGCAGTTTGGCCGGGACAGGCCAGGGCGAGCAGTACTTC	CASSLAGTGQGEQYF
TRBV13	TRBJ1-1	NA	NA	TGTGCCAGCAGCACGACCAGTGAAGCTTTCTTT	CASSTTSEAFF
TRBV7-9	TRBJ2-3	NA	TRBD2	TGTGCCAGCAGCTTAGTGCTAGCGGGTTGGACAGATACGCAGTATTTT	CASSLVLAGWTDTQYF
TRBV10-1	TRBJ2-7	few	TRBD2	TGCGCCAGCAGTGAGTCCCCAACTAGCGTGCCGTACTTC	CASSESPTSVPYF
TRBV6-5	TRBJ1-1	NA	NA	TGTGCCAGCAGTTGGACCTTCGCCTTGAACACTGAAGCTTTCTTT	CASSWTFALNTEAFF
TRBV29-1	TRBJ1-6	NA	TRBD1	TGCAGCGTACGGACAGGGTGCTTTTCATGCTCCTATAATTCACCCCTCCACTTT	CSVRTGCFSCSYNSPLHF
TRBV6-6	TRBJ1-5	few	NA	TGTGCCAGCAGTTACCCCACCAGGGAGGGGTATGCCCAGCTGCATTTT	CASSYPTREGYAQLHF
TRBV5-6	TRBJ2-3	NA	TRBD2	TGTGCCAGCAGTGCTGGACTAGCGGGAGCGTGGGGCACAGATACGCAGTATTTT	CASSAGLAGAWGTDTQYF
TRBV7-2	TRBJ2-7	NA	NA	TGTGCCAGCAGCTTAGAAGGTCGTGGAGGCAGGGACTCCTACGAGCAGTACTTC	CASSLEGRGGRDSYEQYF
TRBV27	TRBJ1-3	few	TRBD1	TGTGCCAGCAGTTTAAGGGGGCTTGGAAACACCATATATTTT	CASSLRGLGNTIYF
TRBV7-2	TRBJ1-2	NA	TRBD1	TGTGCCAGCAGCTTTGGACAGGCCTATGGCTACACCTTC	CASSFGQAYGYTF
TRBV28	TRBJ2-1	NA	TRBD2	TGTGCCAGCAGTTTATCGCGGGGGGCTATGGAGCAGTTCTTC	CASSLSRGAMEQFF
TRBV5-1	TRBJ2-3	NA	NA	TGCGCCAGCAGCCCTCTAGTCAAGCGTGACCGCGATACGCAGTATTTT	CASSPLVKRDRDTQYF
TRBV5-1	TRBJ1-5	NA	NA	TGCGCCAGCAGCATATCCGGACTGTTCAATCAGCCCCAGCATTTT	CASSISGLFNQPQHF
TRBV28	TRBJ2-7	few	NA	TGTGCCAGCAGTCGGACAGTATACGAGCAGTACTTC	CASSRTVYEQYF
TRBV28	TRBJ1-1	NA	NA	TGTGCCATCAGCCCCTGGGATCCCAAAACTGAAGCTTTCTTT	CAISPWDPKTEAFF
TRBV21-1	TRBJ1-1	NA	NA	TGTGCCAGCAGCGAAAGGACTGAAGCTTTCTTT	CASSERTEAFF
TRBV5-1	TRBJ2-2	NA	TRBD2	TGCGCCAGCAGCTTAATAGCGGGAGGGTCCACCGGGGAGCTGTTTTTT	CASSLIAGGSTGELFF
TRBV28	TRBJ2-5	NA	NA	TGTGCCAGCAGTTCCGCGACACTTCAAGAGACCCAGTACTTC	CASSSATLQETQYF
TRBV7-8	TRBJ2-1	NA	TRBD2	TGTGCCAGCAGGCCCACTAGCGGAGCCTACAATGAGCAGTTCTTC	CASRPTSGAYNEQFF
TRBV27	TRBJ2-3	NA	NA	TGTGCCAGCAGTTTCACGAACACAGATACGCAGTATTTT	CASSFTNTDTQYF
TRBV4-3	TRBJ1-2	NA	NA	TGCGCCAGCAGCCAAGAGGTCGGGCAGGGGTTGTACTATGGCTACACCTTC	CASSQEVGQGLYYGYTF
TRBV7-2	TRBJ2-7	NA	NA	TGTGCCAGCAGCTTTACTTCCCGGGGGAGTACGTACGAGCAGTACTTC	CASSFTSRGSTYEQYF
TRBV5-1	TRBJ1-2	NA	NA	TGCGCCAGCAGCCCCGGGATAAACTATGGCTACACCTTC	CASSPGINYGYTF
TRBV4-3	TRBJ1-1	few	NA	TGCGCCAGCAGCCAAGACGGAACTGAAGCTTTCTTT	CASSQDGTEAFF
TRBV7-2	TRBJ1-1	NA	NA	TGTGCCAGCTTCGAGGGGACCTGGGGGACTGAAGCTTTCTTT	CASFEGTWGTEAFF
TRBV28	TRBJ2-4	NA	NA	TGTGCCAGCAGTTTGAGGCTAGCCAAAAACATTCAGTACTTC	CASSLRLAKNIQYF
TRBV25-1	TRBJ1-2	NA	NA	TGTGCCAGCAGTGAGGGGGCGCTTGGCTACACCTTC	CASSEGALGYTF
TRBV28	TRBJ2-7	NA	NA	TGTGCCAGCAGTTTATCTAGCTACGAGCAGTACTTC	CASSLSSYEQYF
TRBV9	TRBJ2-3	once	TRBD1	TGTGCCAGCAGCGTAGGTTGGAGACAGGGGGCCGGCACAGATACGCAGTATTTT	CASSVGWRQGAGTDTQYF
TRBV5-1	TRBJ1-1	NA	NA	TGCGCCAGCAGCTTGGCTCTGGGGGCAGGCACTGAAGCTTTCTTT	CASSLALGAGTEAFF
TRBV15	TRBJ1-6	few	TRBD1	TGTGCCACCAGCAGAGGTCAAACAGGGGTTTCACCCCTCCACTTT	CATSRGQTGVSPLHF
TRBV7-2	TRBJ1-1	NA	TRBD1	TGTGCCAGCAGCTTAACGGGGGGACAGTCGGACACTGAAGCTTTCTTT	CASSLTGGQSDTEAFF
TRBV7-6	TRBJ2-7	few	NA	TGTGCCAGCAGCTTAGCGCTAGGGAACTACGAGCAGTACTTC	CASSLALGNYEQYF